The 14 T cell receptor beta chains below all came from one sample that was sequenced in a study of blood T cell repertoires in COVID-19. The assay was immunoSEQ multiplex PCR, and TCRdb's table has in-frame clones only and misses some. The table lists roughly 160,000 clones, roughly 84% of them singletons, with approximately 0.99% in the top ten. Sequenced input: peripheral blood. The receptors here all came from a man aged 35 to 55 with acute or convalescent COVID-19.

A few counts support this clone. The chain combines TRBV23-1 with TRBJ1-5; a weak D match, TRBD1 (6 bases). TRBV23-1 is noted as an ORF with a role that remains uncertain. V was trimmed by 7 bases and J by 0 bases, leaving 31 bases between them. This CDR3 spans 21 amino acids. In DNA form, the CDR3 reads TGCGCCAGCAAACACCCACAGGGCCAGGGGATCGTTGCGTATAGCAATCAGCCCCAGCATTTT. Amino acid sequence: CASKHPQGQGIVAYSNQPQHF.

V and J are TRBV6-6 and TRBJ1-1; D gene unclear. The CDR3 sequence is 15 residues long. Germline CDR1 is MNHNY and CDR2 is SVGAGI (reference sequence). Deletions cut 5 bases from V and 4 bases from J, with 17 bases between. CDR3 nucleotide sequence: TGTGCCAGCAGTCCAAACCCCGGGGTTCCCACTGAAGCTTTCTTT. Its translation: CASSPNPGVPTEAFF.

The CDR3 sequence is CASSSGTGTGGYTF. DNA for the CDR3: TGTGCCAGCAGCTCAGGGACAGGGACGGGTGGCTACACCTTC. The chain combines TRBV7-2 with TRBJ1-2, with 9 bases identical to TRBD1. This CDR3 spans 14 amino acids. The germline gives CDR1 SGHTA, CDR2 FQGNSA. Germline trimming cut 4 bases from V and 7 bases from J; bases unmatched to any gene: 7.

The CDR3 DNA sequence: TGTGCCAGTAGTATGAGCGGGGGCCCCACCTACGAGCAGTACTTC. Amino acid sequence: CASSMSGGPTYEQYF. The V call is TRBV19, the J call TRBJ2-7, with TRBD2 matching over 8 bases. This CDR3 has 15 residues. CDR1 is LNHDA and CDR2 is SQIVND in the germline V gene (reference sequence). J lost 2 bases, V lost 3 bases, and 6 bases had no gene match.

In nucleotides, the CDR3 is TGTGCCAGCAGCGAGGGACAGCCCCAAGAGACCCAGTACTTC. Protein: CASSEGQPQETQYF. This chain uses TRBV5-6 with TRBJ2-5, with TRBD1 identical over 7 bases. The CDR3 spans 14 residues. V dropped 4 bases and J dropped 1; count of bases not matched to a gene: 4. Per germline, CDR1 SGHDT and CDR2 YYEEEE. Drawing the rest from reference TRBV5-6 and TRBJ2-5, the complete variable domain is DAGVTQSPTHLIKTRGQQVTLRCSPKSGHDTVSWYQQALGQGPQFIFQYYEEEERQRGNFPDRFSGHQFPNYSSELNVNALLLGDSALYLCASSEGQPQETQYFGPGTRLLVL.

V gene TRBV30 combines with J gene TRBJ1-2; 8 bases fit TRBD1. The CDR3 contains 12 residues. The ends lost 4 bases at V and 6 bases at J; junction bases unmatched: 4. Germline V gene lookup returns CDR1 GTSNPN and CDR2 SVGIG (reference sequence). CDR3 residues: CAWTGQGHGYTF. For the CDR3, the DNA is TGTGCCTGGACCGGACAGGGCCATGGCTACACCTTC.

The chain carries TRBV6-1 and TRBJ1-1; unclear D gene. Germline V gene data show CDR1 as MNHNS and CDR2 as SASEGT. The CDR3 length is 17 residues. V lost 3 bases to trimming and J lost 1 base, with 18 bases between them. This CDR3 is CASSDLGARRWNTEAFF. The CDR3 nucleotides read TGTGCCAGCAGTGATCTGGGCGCCAGACGGTGGAACACTGAAGCTTTCTTT.

The chain carries TRBV7-9 and TRBJ1-1, with 8 bases matching TRBD1. Germline values: CDR1 SEHNR, CDR2 FQNEAQ (reference sequence). This CDR3 spans 18 amino acids. With 2 bases clipped from V and 1 base from J, the junction kept 12 bases outside the gene matches. CDR3 nucleotide sequence: TGTGCCAGCAGCTTACAGGGGGTAGGGGGGACAGGGAACACTGAAGCTTTCTTT. This sequence encodes CASSLQGVGGTGNTEAFF.

The genes are TRBV5-6 and TRBJ1-1; D might be TRBD1 (5 bases). This CDR3 has 16 amino acids. CDR1 SGHDT and CDR2 YYEEEE come from the germline V gene. V was trimmed by 0 bases and J by 10 bases, leaving 22 bases between them. CDR3 DNA: TGTGCCAGCAGCTTGGATAGGGGTAATGGCAGGGTCGGAGCTTTCTTT. Encoded protein: CASSLDRGNGRVGAFF.

The chain is built from TRBV6-5 and TRBJ1-5; a weak D match, TRBD1 (5 bases). The length of the CDR3 is 13 residues. V lost 10 bases, J lost 2 bases, and 12 bases lay in between. The V gene's germline CDR1 is MNHEY and CDR2 SVGAGI. CDR3 amino acids: CATAGRGNQPQHF. The CDR3 DNA sequence: TGTGCCACCGCGGGGCGGGGCAATCAGCCCCAGCATTTT.

The chain couples TRBV28 to TRBJ2-5, with 7 bases that match TRBD2. The CDR3 spans 14 residues. Germline lookup yields CDR1 MDHEN and CDR2 SYDVKM. With 3 bases clipped from V and 6 bases from J, the junction kept 7 bases outside the gene matches. The CDR3 region is CASSLLGGGKTQYF. The CDR3 DNA follows: TGTGCCAGCAGTTTGTTGGGGGGGGGAAAGACCCAGTACTTC. Based on the CDR3 plus reference TRBV28 and TRBJ2-5, the full variable domain is DVKVTQSSRYLVKRTGEKVFLECVQDMDHENMFWYRQDPGLGLRLIYFSYDVKMKEKGDIPEGYSVSREKKERFSLILESASTNQTSMYLCASSLLGGGKTQYFGPGTRLLVL.

The chain has TRBV6-4 and TRBJ1-4, with 7 bases matching TRBD1. Germline V lookup: CDR1 MRHNA, CDR2 SNTAGT. The CDR3 contains 13 residues. The trim removed 4 bases at V and 7 bases at J, leaving 3 bases unmatched. Here the CDR3 DNA reads TGTGCCAGCAGTGTCCAGGGGGGTGAAAAACTGTTTTTT. As protein: CASSVQGGEKLFF.

V usage is TRBV5-1 and J usage is TRBJ2-7, with TRBD2 identical over 10 bases. After removal of 5 bases from V and 13 bases from J, the junction contained 12 bases not matched to a gene. The germline gives CDR1 SGHRS, CDR2 YFSETQ. This CDR3 is built from 13 residues. CDR3 sequence: CASRPTTSGDAYF. Here the CDR3 DNA reads TGCGCCAGCAGACCAACTACTAGCGGGGACGCCTACTTC.

This rearrangement joins TRBV6-6 to TRBJ1-6; D not resolved. The CDR3 has 13 amino acids. Germline loops: CDR1 MNHNY, CDR2 SVGAGI (reference sequence). Trimming shortened V by 4 bases and J by 14 bases, and 15 bases separated the two germline ends. The CDR3 DNA is TGTGCCAGCAGTTCCTACCCCGGGAGCGCCCTCCACTTT. This codes for CASSSYPGSALHF.